The subject of this entry is one TCR beta chain. This sample was taken from a study of blood T cell repertoires in COVID-19. The overall study: Specimens from acute and convalescent COVID-19 originated in the United States, Italy and Spain. PBMCs, B-cell-depleted T cells, or T cells provided the cDNA or gDNA that made up the material.

The germline gives CDR1 SGHDT, CDR2 YYEEEE. Between the trimmed V and J ends, which lost 4 bases and 3 bases, there was a span of 8 bases. This CDR3 is 13 amino acids long. Seattle cases were enrolled at active infection and followed longitudinally. Methods used by the authors: Estimation of nucleated cell counts was performed using reference gene primer amplification. Some clones are missing from TCRdb's copy, which holds only in-frame ones; the method was immunoSEQ multiplex PCR. That table supplies the V and J calls and clone size; D and trimming were determined from the DNA. The data show 430,000 or so clones, 80% to 90% seen once.

The chain has TRBV5-6 and TRBJ2-1, with a possible D match to TRBD1 (5 bases). The sequence came from a man aged 18 to 29 with COVID-19, enrolled during active disease. Input material: peripheral blood. CDR3 nucleotides: TGTGCCAGCAGCCCGGACAACTACAATGAGCAGTTCTTC. It encodes CASSPDNYNEQFF. Variable domain in full (rest from reference TRBV5-6 and TRBJ2-1): DAGVTQSPTHLIKTRGQQVTLRCSPKSGHDTVSWYQQALGQGPQFIFQYYEEEERQRGNFPDRFSGHQFPNYSSELNVNALLLGDSALYLCASSPDNYNEQFFGPGTRLTVL.